Sequencing of this T cell receptor (beta chain) was carried out in a study of patients and donors after allogeneic stem cell transplantation. Germline-derived CDR1 and CDR2 are LGHNA and YSLEER. With V trimmed by 0 bases and J by 6 bases, 5 bases remained unmatched. The CDR3 runs to 16 residues. This clonotype was seen many times. TCRdb re-called the RT-PCR reads with MiXCR, one entry per CDR3 protein. Of approximately 250,000 distinct CDR3 sequences detected, about 14% appear once; the ten largest clones hold approximately 10%. J is TRBJ1-4 and V is TRBV4-3; 9 nucleotides agree with TRBD1. Sequencing was performed on blood, either unsorted or a sorted T cell fraction (not recorded which). The receptor comes from a human donor who was either an allogeneic HSCT recipient or a stem cell or donor lymphocyte infusion donor (not recorded which). It is not recorded whose cells these are; they may come from a transplant donor. The CDR3 region is CASSQEAGQGYEKLFF. The CDR3 nucleotides read TGCGCCAGCAGCCAAGAGGCGGGACAGGGATATGAAAAACTGTTTTTT.